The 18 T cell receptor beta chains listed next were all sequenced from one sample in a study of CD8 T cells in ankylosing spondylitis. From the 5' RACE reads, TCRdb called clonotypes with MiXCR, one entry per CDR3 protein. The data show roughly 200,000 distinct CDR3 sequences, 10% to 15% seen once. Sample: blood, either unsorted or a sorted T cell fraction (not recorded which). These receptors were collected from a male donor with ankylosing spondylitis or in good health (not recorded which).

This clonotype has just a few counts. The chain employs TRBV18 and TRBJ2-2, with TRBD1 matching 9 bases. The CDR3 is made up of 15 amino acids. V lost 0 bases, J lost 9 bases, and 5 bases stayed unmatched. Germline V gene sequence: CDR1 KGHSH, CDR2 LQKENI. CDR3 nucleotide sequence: TGTGCCAGCTCACCACCCCCACAGGGGGCCCGGGAGCTGTTTTTT. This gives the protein CASSPPPQGARELFF.

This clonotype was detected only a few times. DNA of the CDR3: TGTGCCAGCAGACTAGCGGACAATGAGCAGTTCTTC. Translation: CASRLADNEQFF. V gene TRBV27 combines with J gene TRBJ2-1, with 8 bases fitting TRBD2. CDR1 and CDR2 (germline): MNHEY, SMNVEV (reference sequence). This CDR3 is 12 amino acids long. J gave up 5 bases and V 6 bases, and 0 bases lay outside the gene matches.

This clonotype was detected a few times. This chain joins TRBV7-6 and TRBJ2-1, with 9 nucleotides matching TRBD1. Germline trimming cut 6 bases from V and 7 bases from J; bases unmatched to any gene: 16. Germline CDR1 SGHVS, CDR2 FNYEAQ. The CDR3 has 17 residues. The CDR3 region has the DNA TGTGCCAGCAGTCCGACCGGAGGGACAGGGTTGGGGAATGAGCAGTTCTTC. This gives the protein CASSPTGGTGLGNEQFF.

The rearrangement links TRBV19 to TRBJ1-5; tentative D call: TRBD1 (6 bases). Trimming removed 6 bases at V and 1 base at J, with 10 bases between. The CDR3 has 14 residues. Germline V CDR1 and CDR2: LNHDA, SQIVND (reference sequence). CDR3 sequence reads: CASRTGLSNQPQHF. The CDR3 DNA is TGTGCCAGTAGAACAGGGTTGAGCAATCAGCCCCAGCATTTT.

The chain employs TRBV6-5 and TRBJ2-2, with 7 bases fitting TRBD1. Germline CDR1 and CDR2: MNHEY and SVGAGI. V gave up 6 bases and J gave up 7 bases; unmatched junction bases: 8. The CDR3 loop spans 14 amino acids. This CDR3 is CASRLQGSGGELFF. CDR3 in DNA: TGTGCCAGCAGATTACAGGGGTCTGGCGGGGAGCTGTTTTTT.

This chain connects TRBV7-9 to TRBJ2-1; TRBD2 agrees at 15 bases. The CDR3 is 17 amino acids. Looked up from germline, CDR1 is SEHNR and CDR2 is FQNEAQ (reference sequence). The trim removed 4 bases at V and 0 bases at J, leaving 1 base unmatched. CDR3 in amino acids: CASSSGLAGGSYNEQFF. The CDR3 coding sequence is TGTGCCAGCAGCTCGGGACTAGCGGGGGGCTCCTACAATGAGCAGTTCTTC.

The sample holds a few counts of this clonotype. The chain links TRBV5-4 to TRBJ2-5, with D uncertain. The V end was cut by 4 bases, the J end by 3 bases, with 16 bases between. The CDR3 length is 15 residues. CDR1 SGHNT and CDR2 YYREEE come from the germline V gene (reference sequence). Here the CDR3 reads CASSHPGSLEETQYF. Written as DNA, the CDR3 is TGTGCCAGCAGCCATCCGGGCAGCCTCGAAGAGACCCAGTACTTC.

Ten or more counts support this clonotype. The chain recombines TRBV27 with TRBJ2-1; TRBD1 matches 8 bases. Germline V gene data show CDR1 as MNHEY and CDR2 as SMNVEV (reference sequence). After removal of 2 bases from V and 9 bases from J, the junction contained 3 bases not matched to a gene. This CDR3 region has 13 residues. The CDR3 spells CASSLRTGTEQFF. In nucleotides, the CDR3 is TGTGCCAGCAGTTTACGGACAGGGACTGAGCAGTTCTTC.

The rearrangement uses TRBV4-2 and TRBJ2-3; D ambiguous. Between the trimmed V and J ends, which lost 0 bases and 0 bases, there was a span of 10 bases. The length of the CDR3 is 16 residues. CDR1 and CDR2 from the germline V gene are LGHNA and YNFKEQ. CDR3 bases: TGTGCCAGCAGCCAAGAGAGGATCACTAGCACAGATACGCAGTATTTT. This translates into CASSQERITSTDTQYF.

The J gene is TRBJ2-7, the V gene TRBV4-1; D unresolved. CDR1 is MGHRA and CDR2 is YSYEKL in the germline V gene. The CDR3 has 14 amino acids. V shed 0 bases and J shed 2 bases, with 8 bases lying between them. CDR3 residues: CASSQENSTYEQYF. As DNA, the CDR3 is TGCGCCAGCAGCCAAGAAAACAGCACCTACGAGCAGTACTTC.

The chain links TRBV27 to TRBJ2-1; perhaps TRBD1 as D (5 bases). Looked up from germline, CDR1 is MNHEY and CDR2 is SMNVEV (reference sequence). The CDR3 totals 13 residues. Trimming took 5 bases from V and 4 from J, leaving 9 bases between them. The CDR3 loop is CASSTQGYNEQFF. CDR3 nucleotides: TGTGCCAGCAGTACCCAGGGTTACAATGAGCAGTTCTTC.

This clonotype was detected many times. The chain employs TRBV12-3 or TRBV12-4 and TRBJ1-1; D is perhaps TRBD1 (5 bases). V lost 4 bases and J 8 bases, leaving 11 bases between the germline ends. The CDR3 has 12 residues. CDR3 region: CASSSGWPEAFF. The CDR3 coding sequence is TGTGCCAGCAGTTCAGGGTGGCCGGAAGCTTTCTTT.

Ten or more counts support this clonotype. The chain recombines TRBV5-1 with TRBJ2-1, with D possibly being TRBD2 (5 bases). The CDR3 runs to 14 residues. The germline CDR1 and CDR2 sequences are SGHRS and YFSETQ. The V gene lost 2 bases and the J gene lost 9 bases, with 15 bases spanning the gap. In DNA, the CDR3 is TGCGCCAGCAGCTTCACAAGCTCGGCGGGTGAGCAGTTCTTC. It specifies CASSFTSSAGEQFF. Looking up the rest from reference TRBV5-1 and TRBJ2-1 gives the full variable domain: KAGVTQTPRYLIKTRGQQVTLSCSPISGHRSVSWYQQTPGQGLQFLFEYFSETQRNKGNFPGRFSGRQFSNSRSEMNVSTLELGDSALYLCASSFTSSAGEQFFGPGTRLTVL.

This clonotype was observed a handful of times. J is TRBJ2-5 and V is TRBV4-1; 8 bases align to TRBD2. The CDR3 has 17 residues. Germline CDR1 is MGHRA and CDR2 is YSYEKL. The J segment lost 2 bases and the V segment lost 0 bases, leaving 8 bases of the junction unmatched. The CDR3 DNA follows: TGCGCCAGCAGCCAAGATTTCCTGCGGGGGGCTCAAGAGACCCAGTACTTC. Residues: CASSQDFLRGAQETQYF.

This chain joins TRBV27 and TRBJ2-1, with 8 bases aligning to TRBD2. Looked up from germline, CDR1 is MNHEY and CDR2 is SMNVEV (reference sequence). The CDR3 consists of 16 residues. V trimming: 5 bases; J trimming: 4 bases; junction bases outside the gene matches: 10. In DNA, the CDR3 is TGTGCCAGCAGTCAGGAATCGGCTAGCGGGTACAATGAGCAGTTCTTC. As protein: CASSQESASGYNEQFF.

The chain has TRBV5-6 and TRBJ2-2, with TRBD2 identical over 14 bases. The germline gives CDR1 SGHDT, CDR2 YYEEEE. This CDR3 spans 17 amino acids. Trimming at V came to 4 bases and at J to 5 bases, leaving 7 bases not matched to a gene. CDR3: CASSPGLAGAGTGELFF. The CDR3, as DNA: TGTGCCAGCAGCCCGGGACTAGCGGGAGCTGGTACCGGGGAGCTGTTTTTT.

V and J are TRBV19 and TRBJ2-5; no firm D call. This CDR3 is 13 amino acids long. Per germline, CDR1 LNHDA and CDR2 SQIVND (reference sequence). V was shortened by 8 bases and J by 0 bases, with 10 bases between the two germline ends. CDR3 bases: TGTGCCAGTCCCCCGGGTGACCAAGAGACCCAGTACTTC. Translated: CASPPGDQETQYF.

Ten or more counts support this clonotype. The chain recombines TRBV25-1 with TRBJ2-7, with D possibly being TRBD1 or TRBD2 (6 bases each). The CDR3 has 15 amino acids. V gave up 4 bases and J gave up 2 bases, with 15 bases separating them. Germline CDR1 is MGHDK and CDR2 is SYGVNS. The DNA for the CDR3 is TGTGCCAGCAGTGTCGTACAGGGAGGCCCCTACGAGCAGTACTTC. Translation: CASSVVQGGPYEQYF.